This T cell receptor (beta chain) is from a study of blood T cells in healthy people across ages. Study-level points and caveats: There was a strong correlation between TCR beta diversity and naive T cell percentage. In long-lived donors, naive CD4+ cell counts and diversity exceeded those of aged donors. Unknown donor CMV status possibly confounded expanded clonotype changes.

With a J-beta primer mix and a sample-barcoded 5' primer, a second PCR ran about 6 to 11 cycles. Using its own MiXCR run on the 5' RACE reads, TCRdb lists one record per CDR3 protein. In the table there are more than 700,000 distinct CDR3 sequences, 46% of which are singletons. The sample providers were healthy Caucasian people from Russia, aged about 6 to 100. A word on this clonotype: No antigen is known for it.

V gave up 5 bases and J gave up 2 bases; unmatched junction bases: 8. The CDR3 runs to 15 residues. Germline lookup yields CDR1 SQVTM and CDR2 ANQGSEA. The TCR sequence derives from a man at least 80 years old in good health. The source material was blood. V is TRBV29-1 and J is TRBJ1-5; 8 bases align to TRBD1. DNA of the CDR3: TGCAGCGTTTCATCCCCAGGGGGCCGCAATCAGCCCCAGCATTTT. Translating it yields CSVSSPGGRNQPQHF.